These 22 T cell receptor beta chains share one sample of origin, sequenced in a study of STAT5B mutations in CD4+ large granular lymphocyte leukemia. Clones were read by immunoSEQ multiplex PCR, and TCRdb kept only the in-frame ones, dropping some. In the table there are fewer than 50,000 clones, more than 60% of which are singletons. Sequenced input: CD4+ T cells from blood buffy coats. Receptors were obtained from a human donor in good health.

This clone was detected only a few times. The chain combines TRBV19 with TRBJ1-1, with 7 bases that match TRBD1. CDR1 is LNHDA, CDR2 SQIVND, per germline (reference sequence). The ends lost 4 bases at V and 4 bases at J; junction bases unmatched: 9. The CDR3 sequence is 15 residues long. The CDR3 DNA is TGTGCCAGTAGTAGCAGAACAGGGGTGGTCACTGAAGCTTTCTTT. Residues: CASSSRTGVVTEAFF.

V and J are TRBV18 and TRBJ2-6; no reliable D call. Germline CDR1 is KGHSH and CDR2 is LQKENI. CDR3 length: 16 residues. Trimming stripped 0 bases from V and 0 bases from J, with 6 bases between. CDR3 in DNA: TGTGCCAGCTCACCACCGGGCCACTCTGGGGCCAACGTCCTGACTTTC. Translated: CASSPPGHSGANVLTF.

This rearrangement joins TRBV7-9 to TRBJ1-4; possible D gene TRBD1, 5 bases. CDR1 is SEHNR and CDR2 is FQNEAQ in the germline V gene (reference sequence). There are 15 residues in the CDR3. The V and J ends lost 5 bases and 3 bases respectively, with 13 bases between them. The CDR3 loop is CASSPSGRANEKLFF. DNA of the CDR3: TGTGCCAGCAGCCCGTCGGGGCGGGCTAATGAAAAACTGTTTTTT.

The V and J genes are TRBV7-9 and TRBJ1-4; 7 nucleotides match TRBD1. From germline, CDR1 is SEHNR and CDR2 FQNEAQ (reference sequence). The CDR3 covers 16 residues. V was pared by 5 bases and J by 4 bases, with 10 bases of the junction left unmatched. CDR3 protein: CASSQNLGQHNEKLFF. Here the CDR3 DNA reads TGTGCCAGCAGCCAAAATCTGGGACAGCATAATGAAAAACTGTTTTTT.

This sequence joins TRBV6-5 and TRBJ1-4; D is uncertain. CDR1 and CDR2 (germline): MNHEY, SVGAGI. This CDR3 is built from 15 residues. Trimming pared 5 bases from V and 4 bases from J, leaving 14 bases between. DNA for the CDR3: TGTGCCAGCAGTACAGACGGTCCCGTTAATGAAAAACTGTTTTTT. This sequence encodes CASSTDGPVNEKLFF.

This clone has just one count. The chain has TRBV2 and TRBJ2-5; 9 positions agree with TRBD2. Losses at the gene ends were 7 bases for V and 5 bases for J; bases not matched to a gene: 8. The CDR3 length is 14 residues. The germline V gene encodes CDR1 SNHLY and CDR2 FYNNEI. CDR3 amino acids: CASNSGTSIETQYF. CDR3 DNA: TGTGCCAGCAACTCCGGGACTAGCATTGAGACCCAGTACTTC.

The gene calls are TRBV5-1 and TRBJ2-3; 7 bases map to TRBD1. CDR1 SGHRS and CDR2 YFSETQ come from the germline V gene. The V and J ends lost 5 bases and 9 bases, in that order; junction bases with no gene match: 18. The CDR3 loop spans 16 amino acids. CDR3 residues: CASRGPDRNSQETQYF. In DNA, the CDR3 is TGCGCCAGCAGGGGACCGGACAGGAACTCGCAGGAAACGCAGTATTTT.

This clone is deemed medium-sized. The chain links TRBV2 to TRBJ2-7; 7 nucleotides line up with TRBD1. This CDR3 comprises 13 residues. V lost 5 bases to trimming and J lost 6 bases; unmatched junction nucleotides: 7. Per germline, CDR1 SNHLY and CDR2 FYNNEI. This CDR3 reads CASSPTGFGEQYF. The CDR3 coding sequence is TGTGCCAGCAGTCCGACAGGGTTCGGCGAGCAGTACTTC.

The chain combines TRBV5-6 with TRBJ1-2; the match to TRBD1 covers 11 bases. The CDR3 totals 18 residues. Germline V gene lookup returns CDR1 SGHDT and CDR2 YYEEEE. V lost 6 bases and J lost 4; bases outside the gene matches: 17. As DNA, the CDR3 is TGTGCCAGCATCCTAGGGCTAAAGGACAGGGGGCGCGGCTATGGCTACACCTTC. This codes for CASILGLKDRGRGYGYTF.

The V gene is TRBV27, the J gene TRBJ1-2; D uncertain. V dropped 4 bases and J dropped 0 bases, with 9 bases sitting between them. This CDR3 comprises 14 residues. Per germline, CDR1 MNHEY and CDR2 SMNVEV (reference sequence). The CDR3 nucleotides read TGTGCCAGCAGTTCACCCCAAGCTAACTATGGCTACACCTTC. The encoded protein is CASSSPQANYGYTF.

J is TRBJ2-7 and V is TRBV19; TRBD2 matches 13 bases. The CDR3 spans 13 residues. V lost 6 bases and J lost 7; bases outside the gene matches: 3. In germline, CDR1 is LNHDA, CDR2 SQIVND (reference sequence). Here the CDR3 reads CASSEGLAGEQYF. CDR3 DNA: TGTGCCAGTAGCGAGGGACTAGCGGGGGAGCAGTACTTC.

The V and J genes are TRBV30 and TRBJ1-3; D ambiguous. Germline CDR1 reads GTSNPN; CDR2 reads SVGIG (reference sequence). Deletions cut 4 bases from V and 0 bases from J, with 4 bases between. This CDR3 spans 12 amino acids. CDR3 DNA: TGTGCCTGGACGGGCTCTGGAAACACCATATATTTT. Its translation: CAWTGSGNTIYF.

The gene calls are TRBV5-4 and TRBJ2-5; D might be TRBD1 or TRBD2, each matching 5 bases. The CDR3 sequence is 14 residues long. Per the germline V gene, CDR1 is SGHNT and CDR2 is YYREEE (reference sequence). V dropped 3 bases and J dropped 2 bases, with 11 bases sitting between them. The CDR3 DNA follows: TGTGCCAGCAGCTCGGGGACGGATCAAGAGACCCAGTACTTC. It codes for CASSSGTDQETQYF.

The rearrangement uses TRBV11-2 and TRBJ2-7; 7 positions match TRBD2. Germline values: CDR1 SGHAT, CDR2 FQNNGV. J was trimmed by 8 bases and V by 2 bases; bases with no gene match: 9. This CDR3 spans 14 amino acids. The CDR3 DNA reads TGTGCCAGCAGCTTATCGTCCTTGGGGGGGAAGCAGTACTTC. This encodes CASSLSSLGGKQYF.

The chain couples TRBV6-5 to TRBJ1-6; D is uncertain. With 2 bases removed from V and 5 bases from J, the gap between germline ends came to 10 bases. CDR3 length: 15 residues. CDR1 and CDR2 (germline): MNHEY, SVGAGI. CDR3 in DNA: TGTGCCAGCAGTTACCGGGAGCCAAATAATTCACCCCTCCACTTT. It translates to CASSYREPNNSPLHF.

The CDR3: CASSLAGRERLYNEQFF. The CDR3 DNA sequence: TGTGCCAGCAGCTTAGCGGGCAGGGAAAGATTATACAATGAGCAGTTCTTC. This chain joins TRBV7-9 and TRBJ2-1; possible D gene TRBD1, 5 bases. CDR1 is SEHNR and CDR2 is FQNEAQ in the germline V gene (reference sequence). Trimming took off 0 bases at V and 4 bases at J, with 16 bases between the two ends. This CDR3 has 17 residues. The full variable domain, its missing parts supplied by reference TRBV7-9 and TRBJ2-1, is DTGVSQNPRHKITKRGQNVTFRCDPISEHNRLYWYRQTLGQGPEFLTYFQNEAQLEKSRLLSDRFSAERPKGSFSTLEIQRTEQGDSAMYLCASSLAGRERLYNEQFFGPGTRLTVL.

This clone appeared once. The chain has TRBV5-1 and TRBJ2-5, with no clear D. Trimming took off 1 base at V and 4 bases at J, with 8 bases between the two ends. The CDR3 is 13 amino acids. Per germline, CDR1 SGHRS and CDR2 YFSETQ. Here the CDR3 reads CASSLKARETQYF. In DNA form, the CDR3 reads TGCGCCAGCAGCTTGAAAGCAAGAGAGACCCAGTACTTC.

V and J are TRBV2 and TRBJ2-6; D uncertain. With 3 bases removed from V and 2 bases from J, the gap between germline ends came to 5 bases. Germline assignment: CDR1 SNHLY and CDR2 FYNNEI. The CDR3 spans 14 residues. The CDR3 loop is CASSEVTGANVLTF. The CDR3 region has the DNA TGTGCCAGCAGTGAGGTAACTGGGGCCAACGTCCTGACTTTC.

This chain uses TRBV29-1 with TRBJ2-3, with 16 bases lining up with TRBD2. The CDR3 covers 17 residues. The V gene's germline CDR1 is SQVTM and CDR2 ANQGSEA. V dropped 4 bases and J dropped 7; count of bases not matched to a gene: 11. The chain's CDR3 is CSVGPGTSGRAGNTQYF. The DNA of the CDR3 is TGCAGCGTTGGTCCCGGGACTAGCGGGAGGGCCGGGAATACGCAGTATTTT.

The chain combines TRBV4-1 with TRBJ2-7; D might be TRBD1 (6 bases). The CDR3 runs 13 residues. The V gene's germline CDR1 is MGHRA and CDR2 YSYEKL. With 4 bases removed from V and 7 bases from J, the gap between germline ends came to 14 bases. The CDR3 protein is CASSLGQYEEQYF. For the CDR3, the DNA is TGCGCCAGCAGCCTAGGACAGTACGAAGAGCAGTACTTC.

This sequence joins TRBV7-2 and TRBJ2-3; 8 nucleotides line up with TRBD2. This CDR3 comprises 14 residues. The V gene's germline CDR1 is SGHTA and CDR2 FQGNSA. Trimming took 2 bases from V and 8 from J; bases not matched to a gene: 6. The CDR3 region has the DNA TGTGCCAGCAGCTTAACTAGCGGTTCAGGTACGCAGTATTTT. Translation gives CASSLTSGSGTQYF.

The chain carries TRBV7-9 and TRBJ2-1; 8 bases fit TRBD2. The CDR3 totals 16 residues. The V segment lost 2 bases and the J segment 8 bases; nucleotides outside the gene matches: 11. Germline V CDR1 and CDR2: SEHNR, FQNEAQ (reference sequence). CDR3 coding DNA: TGTGCCAGCAGCTTATTCCTCGGGAGGGCCGTCGATGAGCAGTTCTTC. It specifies CASSLFLGRAVDEQFF.